The text below deals with one TCR beta chain. The antigen is not known. A 5'RACE template-switching step, the method used to make TCR cDNA, added a universal primer site and UMIs. MiXCR, applied by TCRdb to the 5' RACE reads, yields one record per CDR3 protein. The table has about 170,000 distinct CDR3 sequences, approximately 10% seen once. The CDR3 runs 14 residues. The entry originates in a study of T cells after yellow fever vaccination. Study-level points and caveats: Clonotype sharing between CD4 and CD8 compartments was small. Reappearance after the booster was observed for most primary-vaccination clones (96% CD4, about 86% CD8).

The chain carries TRBV21-1 and TRBJ2-7; the table calls TRBD1, which could not be checked here. TRBV21-1 is listed as a pseudogene. The source of this sequence is a man younger than 35 who received the YFV17D yellow fever vaccine. Sequencing was performed on CD8+ T cells sorted from PBMCs, taken 15 days after the yellow fever booster vaccination. CDR3 protein: CASSKRDSSYEQYV. The CDR3 DNA reads TGTGCCAGCAGCAAAAGGGACAGCTCCTACGAGCAGTACGTC.